One sample yielded the 14 T cell receptor beta chains listed below, sequenced in a study of blood T cell repertoires in COVID-19. Some clones are missing from TCRdb's copy, which holds only in-frame ones; the method was immunoSEQ multiplex PCR. The sample lists roughly 370,000 clones; 85% to 90% were seen once. Sequencing input: PBMCs or T cells enriched from blood (not recorded which). These receptors originate from a woman aged 50 to 60 who had recovered from COVID-19.

This clone was seen a handful of times. The chain recombines TRBV2 with TRBJ1-6; TRBD1 might be the D (5 bases). CDR1 is SNHLY, CDR2 FYNNEI, per germline. The CDR3 spans 13 residues. Trimming took 5 bases from V and 9 from J, leaving 11 bases between them. The CDR3 nucleotides are TGTGCCAGCAGTCCAGGGTTGAGTTCACCCCTCCACTTT. This gives the protein CASSPGLSSPLHF.

Worth noting for this clone: This sample also contains other DNA sequences that code for the same CDR3. This chain joins TRBV3-1 (or the pseudogene TRBV3-2) and TRBJ1-2, with 8 bases matching TRBD1. The J segment lost 7 bases and the V segment lost 1 base, leaving 5 bases of the junction unmatched. Germline V gene data show CDR1 as LGHDT and CDR2 as YNNKEL (reference sequence). The CDR3 is 14 amino acids. In nucleotides, the CDR3 is TGTGCCAGCAGCCAAGCTGGACAGGGTTTTGGCTACACCTTC. This translates into CASSQAGQGFGYTF.

V gene TRBV5-1 combines with J gene TRBJ1-1, with 7 bases fitting TRBD1. The junction had 14 bases not matched to a gene; V was cut back by 1 base and J by 5 bases. The CDR3 has 17 amino acids. Germline V gene sequence: CDR1 SGHRS, CDR2 YFSETQ. The CDR3 DNA sequence: TGCGCCAGCAGCTTGACCTACAGGGGAGAAGGAGGGACTGAAGCTTTCTTT. This sequence encodes CASSLTYRGEGGTEAFF.

The chain has TRBV2 and TRBJ2-4; 10 bases align to TRBD2. Looked up from germline, CDR1 is SNHLY and CDR2 is FYNNEI. Losses at the gene ends were 6 bases for V and 0 bases for J; bases not matched to a gene: 8. The CDR3 loop spans 17 amino acids. The CDR3 is CASSERIAGGAKNIQYF. The CDR3 region has the DNA TGTGCCAGCAGCGAACGGATAGCGGGGGGAGCCAAAAACATTCAGTACTTC.

The chain links TRBV11-2 to TRBJ1-2; 8 bases agree with TRBD1. V lost 4 bases, J lost 4 bases, and 5 bases stayed unmatched. The CDR3 spans 14 residues. Germline loops: CDR1 SGHAT, CDR2 FQNNGV. CDR3 residues: CASSSGQGRYGYTF. For the CDR3, the DNA is TGTGCCAGCAGCTCAGGACAGGGTCGCTATGGCTACACCTTC.

The chain has TRBV7-3 and TRBJ2-3, with 9 nucleotides matching TRBD1. The germline V gene has CDR1 SGHTA and CDR2 FQGTGA. The junction had 8 bases not matched to a gene; V was cut back by 6 bases and J by 7 bases. The CDR3 is made up of 14 amino acids. This chain's CDR3 is CASRTTGGDNTQYF. The CDR3 DNA sequence: TGTGCCAGCAGGACGACAGGGGGGGATAATACGCAGTATTTT.

V and J are TRBV6-5 and TRBJ1-2, with a tentative D call TRBD1 (6 bases). This CDR3 has 15 residues. In germline, CDR1 is MNHEY, CDR2 SVGAGI. Trimming cost V 0 bases and J 7 bases, with 15 bases left between them. This CDR3 reads CASSYSIGGRGGYTF. CDR3 in DNA: TGTGCCAGCAGTTACTCGATCGGGGGGCGCGGTGGCTACACCTTC.

V and J are TRBV10-1 and TRBJ2-7; D remains unclear. This CDR3 contains 15 residues. CDR1 is WNHNN and CDR2 is SYGVQD in the germline V gene (reference sequence). The V and J ends lost 6 bases and 2 bases respectively, with 17 bases between them. This chain's CDR3 is CASRQLCDTAYEQYF. The CDR3 nucleotides are TGCGCCAGCAGACAGCTCTGTGACACTGCCTACGAGCAGTACTTC.

As regards this clone: The germline gene is not matched at one end of the junction; a read error may be the cause. The gene calls are TRBV5-1 and TRBJ2-7, with TRBD1 identical over 8 bases. Germline V lookup: CDR1 SGHRS, CDR2 YFSETQ. The CDR3 length is 14 residues. CDR3 amino acids: CASSSSGGRSATHF. The DNA for the CDR3 is TGCGCCAGCAGCTCCTCAGGGGGCAGGTCTGCCACCCACTTC.

This clone was recorded only once. This chain connects TRBV7-2 to TRBJ2-7; possibly TRBD1 for D (5 bases). V was trimmed by 3 bases and J by 4 bases, leaving 10 bases between them. Germline V gene lookup returns CDR1 SGHTA and CDR2 FQGNSA. CDR3 length: 13 residues. CDR3 sequence: CASSFDRRYEQYF. The CDR3 DNA reads TGTGCCAGCAGCTTCGACAGACGGTACGAGCAGTACTTC.

The chain links TRBV27 to TRBJ1-1, with a possible D match to TRBD1 (5 bases). The CDR3 runs to 13 residues. V was trimmed by 5 bases and J by 4 bases, leaving 11 bases between them. Germline V CDR1 and CDR2: MNHEY, SMNVEV (reference sequence). CDR3 coding DNA: TGTGCCAGCAGTACGGGGGTTAGCACTGAAGCTTTCTTT. Protein: CASSTGVSTEAFF.

This rearrangement joins TRBV27 to TRBJ1-4; TRBD1 agrees at 9 bases. From germline, CDR1 is MNHEY and CDR2 SMNVEV (reference sequence). The CDR3 loop spans 14 amino acids. V trimming: 8 bases; J trimming: 5 bases; junction bases outside the gene matches: 6. CDR3 region: CASRPGQGNEKLFF. CDR3 coding DNA: TGTGCCAGCCGACCGGGACAGGGAAATGAAAAACTGTTTTTT. Full variable domain (remainder filled in from reference TRBV27 and TRBJ1-4): EAQVTQNPRYLITVTGKKLTVTCSQNMNHEYMSWYRQDPGLGLRQIYYSMNVEVTDKGDVPEGYKVSRKEKRNFPLILESPSPNQTSLYFCASRPGQGNEKLFFGSGTQLSVL.

The chain couples TRBV4-1 to TRBJ1-3; weak D call: TRBD1 (5 bases). The germline gives CDR1 MGHRA, CDR2 YSYEKL. Trimming cost V 0 bases and J 1 base, with 13 bases left between them. The CDR3 spans 17 residues. CDR3 bases: TGCGCCAGCAGCCAAGATATACAGGTTTATTCTGGAAACACCATATATTTT. It encodes CASSQDIQVYSGNTIYF.

V is TRBV19 and J is TRBJ2-1, with 8 bases fitting TRBD1. The CDR3 runs to 13 residues. The junction had 4 bases not matched to a gene; V was cut back by 5 bases and J by 7 bases. Germline V lookup: CDR1 LNHDA, CDR2 SQIVND (reference sequence). The DNA of the CDR3 is TGTGCCAGTAGTGCCGACAGGGGTAATGAGCAGTTCTTC. It translates to CASSADRGNEQFF.